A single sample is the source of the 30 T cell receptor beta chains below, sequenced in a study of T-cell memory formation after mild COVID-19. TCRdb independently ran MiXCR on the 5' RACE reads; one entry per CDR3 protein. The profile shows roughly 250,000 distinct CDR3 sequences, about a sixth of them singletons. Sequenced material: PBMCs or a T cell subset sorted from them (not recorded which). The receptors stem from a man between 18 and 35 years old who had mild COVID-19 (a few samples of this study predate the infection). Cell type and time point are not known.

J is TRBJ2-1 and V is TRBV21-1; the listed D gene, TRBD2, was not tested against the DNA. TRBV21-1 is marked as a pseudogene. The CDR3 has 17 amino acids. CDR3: CASSKASTSGGFREQFF. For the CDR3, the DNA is TGTGCCAGCAGCAAAGCCTCTACTAGCGGGGGTTTCAGGGAGCAGTTCTTC.

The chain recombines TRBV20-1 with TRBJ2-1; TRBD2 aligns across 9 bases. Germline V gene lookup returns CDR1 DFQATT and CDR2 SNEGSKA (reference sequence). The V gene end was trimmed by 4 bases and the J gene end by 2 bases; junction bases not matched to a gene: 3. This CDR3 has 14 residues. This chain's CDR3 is CSAIGGGAYNEQFF. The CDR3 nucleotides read TGCAGTGCTATTGGCGGGGGGGCCTACAATGAGCAGTTCTTC.

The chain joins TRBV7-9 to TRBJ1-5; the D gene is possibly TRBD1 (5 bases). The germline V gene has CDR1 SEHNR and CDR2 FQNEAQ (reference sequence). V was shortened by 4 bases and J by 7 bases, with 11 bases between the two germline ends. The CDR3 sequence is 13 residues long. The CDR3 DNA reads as TGTGCCAGCAGCTCGGCGGGGGGACAGCCCCAGCATTTT. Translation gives CASSSAGGQPQHF. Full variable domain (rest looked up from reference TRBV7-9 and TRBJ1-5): DTGVSQNPRHKITKRGQNVTFRCDPISEHNRLYWYRQTLGQGPEFLTYFQNEAQLEKSRLLSDRFSAERPKGSFSTLEIQRTEQGDSAMYLCASSSAGGQPQHFGDGTRLSIL.

CDR3 in amino acids: CSARRGQGDQPQHF. CDR3 sequence (DNA): TGCAGTGCTAGACGGGGACAGGGAGATCAGCCCCAGCATTTT. This chain joins TRBV20-1 and TRBJ1-5, with 9 positions matching TRBD1. With V trimmed by 2 bases and J by 5 bases, 4 bases remained unmatched. The CDR3 loop spans 14 amino acids. The germline V gene has CDR1 DFQATT and CDR2 SNEGSKA (reference sequence).

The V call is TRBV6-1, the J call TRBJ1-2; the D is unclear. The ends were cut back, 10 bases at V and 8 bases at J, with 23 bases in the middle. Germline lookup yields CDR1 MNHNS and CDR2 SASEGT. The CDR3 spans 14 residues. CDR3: CATLPGTKLGGYTF. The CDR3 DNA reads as TGTGCCACCCTCCCCGGCACAAAACTGGGAGGCTACACCTTC.

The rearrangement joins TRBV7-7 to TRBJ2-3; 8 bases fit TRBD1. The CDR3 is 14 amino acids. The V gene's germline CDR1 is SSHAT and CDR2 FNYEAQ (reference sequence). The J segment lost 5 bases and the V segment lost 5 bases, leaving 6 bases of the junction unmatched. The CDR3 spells CASSPVTGGDTQYF. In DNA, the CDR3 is TGTGCCAGCAGCCCCGTTACAGGGGGAGATACGCAGTATTTT.

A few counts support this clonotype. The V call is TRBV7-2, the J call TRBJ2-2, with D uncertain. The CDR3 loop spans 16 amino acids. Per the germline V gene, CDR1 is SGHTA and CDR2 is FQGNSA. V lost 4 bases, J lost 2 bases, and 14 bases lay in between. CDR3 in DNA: TGTGCCAGCAGCTACCACCCCCAGAGAAACACCGGGGAGCTGTTTTTT. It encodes CASSYHPQRNTGELFF.

The CDR3 coding sequence is TGTGCCATCAGTGAAGGAGGCTTGAATTCACCCCTCCACTTT. Translated: CAISEGGLNSPLHF. The rearrangement uses TRBV10-3 and TRBJ1-6; D unclear. This CDR3 comprises 14 residues. The V end was cut by 3 bases, the J end by 7 bases, with 10 bases between. Germline CDR1 reads ENHRY; CDR2 reads SYGVKD.

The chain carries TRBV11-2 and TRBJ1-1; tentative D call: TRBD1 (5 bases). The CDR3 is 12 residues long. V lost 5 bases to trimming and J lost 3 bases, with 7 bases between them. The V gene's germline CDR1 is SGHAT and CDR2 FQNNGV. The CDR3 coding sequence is TGTGCCAGCAGCCCGGGGGACACTGAAGCTTTCTTT. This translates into CASSPGDTEAFF.

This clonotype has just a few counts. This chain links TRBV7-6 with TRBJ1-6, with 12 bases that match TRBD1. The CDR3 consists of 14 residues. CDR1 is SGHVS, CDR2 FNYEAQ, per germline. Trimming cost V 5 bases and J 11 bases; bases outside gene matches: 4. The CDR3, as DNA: TGTGCCAGCAGCCGGGACAGGGGGCTCGCACCCCTCCACTTT. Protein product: CASSRDRGLAPLHF.

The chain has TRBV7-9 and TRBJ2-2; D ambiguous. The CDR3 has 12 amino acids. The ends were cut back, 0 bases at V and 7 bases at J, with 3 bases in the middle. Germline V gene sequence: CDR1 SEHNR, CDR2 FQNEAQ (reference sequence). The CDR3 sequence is CASSLAHGELFF. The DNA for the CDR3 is TGTGCCAGCAGCTTAGCGCACGGGGAGCTGTTTTTT.

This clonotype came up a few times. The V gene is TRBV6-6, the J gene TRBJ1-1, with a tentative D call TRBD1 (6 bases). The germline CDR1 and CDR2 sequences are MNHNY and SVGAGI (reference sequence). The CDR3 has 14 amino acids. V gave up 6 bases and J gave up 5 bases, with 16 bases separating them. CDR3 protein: CASSQNRDGTEAFF. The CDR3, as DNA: TGTGCCAGCAGCCAGAACAGGGATGGGACTGAAGCTTTCTTT.

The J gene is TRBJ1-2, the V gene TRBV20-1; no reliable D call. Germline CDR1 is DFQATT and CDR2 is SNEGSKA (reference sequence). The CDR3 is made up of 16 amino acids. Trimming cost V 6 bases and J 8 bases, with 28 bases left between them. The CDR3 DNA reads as TGCAGTGCCCTACAGCGCTTACACTCCGCGACGCAAGGCTACACCTTC. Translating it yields CSALQRLHSATQGYTF.

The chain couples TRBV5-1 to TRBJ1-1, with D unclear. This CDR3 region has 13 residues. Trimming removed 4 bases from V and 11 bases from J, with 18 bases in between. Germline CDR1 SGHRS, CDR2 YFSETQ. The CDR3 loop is CASSPPAGVQAFF. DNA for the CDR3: TGCGCCAGCAGCCCCCCGGCTGGGGTACAGGCTTTCTTT.

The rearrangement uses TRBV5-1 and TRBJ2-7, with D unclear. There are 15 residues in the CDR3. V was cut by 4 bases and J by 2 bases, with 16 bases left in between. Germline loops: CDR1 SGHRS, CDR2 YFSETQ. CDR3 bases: TGCGCCAGCAGCCCGTCCGCCATTCTTCCCTACGAGCAGTACTTC. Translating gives CASSPSAILPYEQYF.

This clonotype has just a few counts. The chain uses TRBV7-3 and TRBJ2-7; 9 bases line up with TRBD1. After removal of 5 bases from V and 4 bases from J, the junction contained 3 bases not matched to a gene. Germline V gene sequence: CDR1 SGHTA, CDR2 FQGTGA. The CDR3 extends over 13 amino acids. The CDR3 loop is CASSEGTGYEQYV. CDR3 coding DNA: TGTGCCAGCAGCGAAGGGACAGGGTACGAGCAGTACGTC.

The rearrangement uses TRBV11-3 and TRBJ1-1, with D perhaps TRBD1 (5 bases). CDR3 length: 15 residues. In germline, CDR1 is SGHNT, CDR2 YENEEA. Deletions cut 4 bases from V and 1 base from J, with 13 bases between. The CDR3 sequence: CASSSTGTENTEAFF. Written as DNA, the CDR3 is TGTGCCAGCAGCTCAACCGGGACGGAGAACACTGAAGCTTTCTTT.

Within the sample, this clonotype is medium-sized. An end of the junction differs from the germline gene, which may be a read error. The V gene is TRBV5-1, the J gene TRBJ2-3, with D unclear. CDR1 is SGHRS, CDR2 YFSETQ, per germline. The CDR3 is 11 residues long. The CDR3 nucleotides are TGTGCCAGCAGCTTAGGGGATACGCAGTATTTT. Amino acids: CASSLGDTQYF.

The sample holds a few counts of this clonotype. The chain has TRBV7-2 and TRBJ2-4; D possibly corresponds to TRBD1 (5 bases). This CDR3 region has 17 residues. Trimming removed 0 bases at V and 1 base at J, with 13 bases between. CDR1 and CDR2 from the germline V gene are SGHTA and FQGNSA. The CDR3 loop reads CASSLAKGREAKNIQYF. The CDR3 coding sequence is TGTGCCAGCAGCTTAGCAAAGGGGCGCGAGGCCAAAAACATTCAGTACTTC.

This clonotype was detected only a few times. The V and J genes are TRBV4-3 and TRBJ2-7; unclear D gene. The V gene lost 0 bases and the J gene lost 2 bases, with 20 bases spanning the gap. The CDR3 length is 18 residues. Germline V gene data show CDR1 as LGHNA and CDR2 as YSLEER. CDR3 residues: CASSQDYNRNFGAYEQYF. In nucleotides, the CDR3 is TGCGCCAGCAGCCAAGATTATAACAGAAACTTTGGGGCCTACGAGCAGTACTTC.

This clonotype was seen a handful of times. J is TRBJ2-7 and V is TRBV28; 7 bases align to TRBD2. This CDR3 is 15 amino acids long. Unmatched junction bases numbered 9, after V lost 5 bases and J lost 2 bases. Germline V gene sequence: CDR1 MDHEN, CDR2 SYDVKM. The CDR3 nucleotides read TGTGCCAGCAGTGAAAGCGGGGCCTCACCCTACGAGCAGTACGTC. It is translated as CASSESGASPYEQYV.

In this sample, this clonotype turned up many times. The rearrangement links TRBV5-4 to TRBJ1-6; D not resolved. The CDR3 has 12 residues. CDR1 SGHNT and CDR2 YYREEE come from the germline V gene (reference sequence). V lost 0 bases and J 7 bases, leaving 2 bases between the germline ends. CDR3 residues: CASSLDNSPLHF. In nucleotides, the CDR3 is TGTGCCAGCAGCTTGGACAATTCACCCCTCCACTTT.

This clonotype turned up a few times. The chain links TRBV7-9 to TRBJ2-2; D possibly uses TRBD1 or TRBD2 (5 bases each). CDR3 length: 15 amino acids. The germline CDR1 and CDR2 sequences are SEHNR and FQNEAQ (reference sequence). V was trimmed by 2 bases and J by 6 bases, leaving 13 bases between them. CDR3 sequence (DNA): TGTGCCAGCAGCTTACTAGGGACCGTTTCCGGGGAGCTGTTTTTT. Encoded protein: CASSLLGTVSGELFF.

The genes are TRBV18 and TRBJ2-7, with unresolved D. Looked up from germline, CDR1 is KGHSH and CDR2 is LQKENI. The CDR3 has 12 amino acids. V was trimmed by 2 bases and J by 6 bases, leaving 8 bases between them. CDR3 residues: CASSPVPPEQYF. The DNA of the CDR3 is TGTGCCAGCTCACCAGTCCCCCCCGAGCAGTACTTC.

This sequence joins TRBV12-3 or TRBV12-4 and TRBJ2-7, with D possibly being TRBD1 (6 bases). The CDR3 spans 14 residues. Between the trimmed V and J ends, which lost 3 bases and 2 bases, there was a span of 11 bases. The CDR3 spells CASSLTGQTYEQYF. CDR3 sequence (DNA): TGTGCCAGCAGTTTGACGGGACAAACCTACGAGCAGTACTTC.

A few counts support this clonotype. The CDR3 loop is CASSEAHSYEQYF. The CDR3 region has the DNA TGTGCCAGCAGTGAAGCGCACTCCTACGAGCAGTACTTC. The chain combines TRBV2 with TRBJ2-7; D remains unclear. Germline V CDR1 and CDR2: SNHLY, FYNNEI. The CDR3 contains 13 residues. The V end was cut by 0 bases, the J end by 0 bases, with 3 bases between.

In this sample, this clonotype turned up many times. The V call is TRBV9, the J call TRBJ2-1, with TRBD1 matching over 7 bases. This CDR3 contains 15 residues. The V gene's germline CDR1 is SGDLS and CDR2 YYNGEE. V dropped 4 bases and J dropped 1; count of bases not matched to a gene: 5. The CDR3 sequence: CASSLDRASYNEQFF. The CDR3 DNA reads TGTGCCAGCAGCCTCGACAGGGCATCCTACAATGAGCAGTTCTTC.

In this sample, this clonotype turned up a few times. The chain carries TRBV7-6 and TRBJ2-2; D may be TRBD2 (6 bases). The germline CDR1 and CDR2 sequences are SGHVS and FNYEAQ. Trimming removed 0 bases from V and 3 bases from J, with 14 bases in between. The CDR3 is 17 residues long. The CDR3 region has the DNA TGTGCCAGCAGCTTAGCGGGTAGGGTAGCGGACACCGGGGAGCTGTTTTTT. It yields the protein CASSLAGRVADTGELFF.

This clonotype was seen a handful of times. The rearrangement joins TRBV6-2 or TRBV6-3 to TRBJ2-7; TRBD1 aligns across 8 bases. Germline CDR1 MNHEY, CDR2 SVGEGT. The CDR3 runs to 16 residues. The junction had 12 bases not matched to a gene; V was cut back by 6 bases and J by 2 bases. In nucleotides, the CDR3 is TGTGCCAGCAGCTCTACAACCCGGGACAGGCCCTACGAGCAGTACTTC. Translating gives CASSSTTRDRPYEQYF.

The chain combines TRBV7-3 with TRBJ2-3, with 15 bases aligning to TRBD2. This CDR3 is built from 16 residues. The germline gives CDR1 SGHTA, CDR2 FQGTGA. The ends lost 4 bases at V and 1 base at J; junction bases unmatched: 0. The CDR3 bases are TGTGCCAGCAGCTGGACTAGCGGGGGGGGCACAGATACGCAGTATTTT. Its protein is CASSWTSGGGTDTQYF.